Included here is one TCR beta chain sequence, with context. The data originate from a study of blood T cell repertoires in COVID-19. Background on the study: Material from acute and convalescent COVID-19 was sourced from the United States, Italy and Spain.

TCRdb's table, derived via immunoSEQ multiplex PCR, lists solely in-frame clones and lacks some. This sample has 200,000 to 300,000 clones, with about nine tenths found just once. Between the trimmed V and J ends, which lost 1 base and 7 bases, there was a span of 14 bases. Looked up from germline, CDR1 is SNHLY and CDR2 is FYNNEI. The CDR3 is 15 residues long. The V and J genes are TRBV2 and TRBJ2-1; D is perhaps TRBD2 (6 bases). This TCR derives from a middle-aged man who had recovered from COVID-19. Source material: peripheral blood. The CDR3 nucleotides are TGTGCCAGCAGTGAAGGGCTAGCGTCCATGAATGAGCAGTTCTTC. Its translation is CASSEGLASMNEQFF.